The rows below give T cell receptor beta chains drawn from one sample of a study of cytomegalovirus exposure and HLA in healthy donors. The table came from immunoSEQ multiplex PCR; TCRdb's copy has only in-frame clones and leaves some out. The sample lists 200,000 to 250,000 clones; approximately 88% were seen once. Sequenced: PBMCs. Receptors originate from a woman in her 30s in good health and CMV-seropositive. CDR3s include the opening cysteine and the closing phenylalanine or tryptophan. The D gene is left open where the match is weak. Where a row states a size, it is once, few, many or the class of an expanded clone; other rows omit it.

CDR3,DNA,J,size,V,D
CASSPGPYNYGYTF,TGCGCCAGCAGCCCCGGGCCTTATAACTATGGCTACACCTTC,TRBJ1-2,once,TRBV4-3,.
CASSEAPGHNNEQFF,TGTGCCAGCAGTGAAGCCCCGGGACACAACAATGAGCAGTTCTTC,TRBJ2-1,.,TRBV25-1,.
CASSEVKGNEQYF,TGTGCCAGCAGTGAGGTGAAGGGGAACGAGCAGTACTTC,TRBJ2-7,once,TRBV2,.
CASSLSTDTQYF,TGTGCCAGCAGCTTGAGCACAGATACGCAGTATTTT,TRBJ2-3,few,TRBV11-2,.
CASSSAERGWDEQFF,TGTGCCAGCAGCTCGGCGGAAAGGGGCTGGGATGAGCAGTTCTTC,TRBJ2-1,.,TRBV13,.
CASSKEGGYRDSLGNEKLFF,TGTGCCAGCAGCAAAGAAGGCGGATACAGGGATAGCCTTGGTAATGAAAAACTGTTTTTT,TRBJ1-4,.,TRBV21-1,.
CASSEGEGGRSWGYTF,TGTGCCAGCAGTGAAGGAGAGGGGGGGCGTTCCTGGGGCTACACCTTC,TRBJ1-2,.,TRBV6-1,.
CASSEVSGTDTQYF,TGTGCCAGCAGTGAAGTTAGCGGCACAGATACGCAGTATTTT,TRBJ2-3,.,TRBV2,.
CASSIGRNYGYTF,TGTGCCAGTAGTATCGGCAGAAACTATGGCTACACCTTC,TRBJ1-2,.,TRBV19,.
CASSLLASGRNEQFF,TGTGCCAGCAGTTTATTGGCTAGCGGGAGGAATGAGCAGTTCTTC,TRBJ2-1,once,TRBV28,TRBD2
CASRPRGPMEGYTF,TGTGCCAGCAGGCCCAGGGGGCCCATGGAAGGCTACACCTTC,TRBJ1-2,.,TRBV6-1,TRBD1
CASRTDSGTQYF,TGTGCCAGTCGAACGGACTCGGGCACCCAGTACTTC,TRBJ2-5,few,TRBV19,.
CASIGSGGEQFF,TGTGCCAGCATTGGTTCGGGTGGTGAGCAGTTCTTC,TRBJ2-1,.,TRBV9,.
CASSPGRRGDTYGYTF,TGTGCCAGCAGCCCTGGACGCAGGGGGGATACCTATGGCTACACCTTC,TRBJ1-2,once,TRBV13,TRBD1
CASFTSFAPYEQYF,TGTGCCAGCTTCACGTCTTTTGCCCCCTACGAGCAGTACTTC,TRBJ2-7,.,TRBV6-1,.